A single sample gave rise to the 20 T cell receptor beta chains below, sequenced in a study of cytomegalovirus exposure and HLA in healthy donors. The primer mix had 60 Vbeta and 13 Jbeta primers. Libraries were prepared by immunoSEQ multiplex PCR; TCRdb keeps only in-frame clonotypes and omits some of them. Of 90,000 to 120,000 clones in the sample, approximately 76% were seen once. The sequencing input was PBMCs. The receptors here all came from a man aged 18-30 years in good health and CMV-seronegative.

In the case of this clone: Compared with germline, one end of the junction differs, possibly owing to a read error. The chain is built from TRBV5-8 and TRBJ2-7; D is perhaps TRBD1 (5 bases). This CDR3 contains 11 residues. Germline V gene lookup returns CDR1 SGHTS and CDR2 YDEGEE. The CDR3 sequence: CASSPRQSSRF. CDR3 nucleotide sequence: TGTGCCAGCAGCCCCAGACAGTCTTCTCGCTTC.

This rearrangement joins TRBV11-2 to TRBJ2-5, with 8 nucleotides matching TRBD2. V was pared by 1 base and J by 3 bases, with 7 bases of the junction left unmatched. The CDR3 contains 16 residues. CDR1 SGHAT and CDR2 FQNNGV come from the germline V gene. CDR3 residues: CASSLGGGGPEETQYF. The CDR3 DNA follows: TGTGCCAGCAGCTTAGGTGGCGGGGGGCCGGAAGAGACCCAGTACTTC.

V usage is TRBV25-1 and J usage is TRBJ1-3, with D perhaps matching TRBD1 (5 bases). Germline V lookup: CDR1 MGHDK, CDR2 SYGVNS. The V end was cut by 5 bases, the J end by 4 bases, with 9 bases between. There are 13 residues in the CDR3. CDR3 protein: CASSSQGGNTIYF. CDR3 coding DNA: TGTGCCAGCAGTTCGCAGGGAGGAAACACCATATATTTT.

The chain recombines TRBV7-3 with TRBJ1-1, with D possibly being TRBD1 (5 bases). Deletions cut 5 bases from V and 3 bases from J, with 22 bases between. Germline-derived CDR1 and CDR2 are SGHTA and FQGTGA. CDR3 length: 17 residues. CDR3 sequence (DNA): TGTGCCAGCAGCCCCCAAGGGCCCCCGGGGGTTGACACTGAAGCTTTCTTT. Translating gives CASSPQGPPGVDTEAFF.

This sequence joins TRBV9 and TRBJ2-1; 12 bases agree with TRBD1. The germline V gene has CDR1 SGDLS and CDR2 YYNGEE. V lost 4 bases, J lost 9 bases, and 8 bases stayed unmatched. The CDR3 consists of 15 residues. CDR3 residues: CASSPRDRGRFEQFF. CDR3 sequence (DNA): TGTGCCAGCAGCCCCCGGGACAGGGGGCGCTTTGAGCAGTTCTTC.

The chain links TRBV27 to TRBJ1-2, with TRBD1 identical over 7 bases. The J segment lost 4 bases and the V segment lost 5 bases, leaving 4 bases of the junction unmatched. CDR3 size: 13 residues. Germline V gives CDR1 MNHEY, CDR2 SMNVEV (reference sequence). Written as DNA, the CDR3 is TGTGCCAGCAGTCCGGACAGGCTCTATGGCTACACCTTC. Translating it yields CASSPDRLYGYTF.

The V call is TRBV6-5, the J call TRBJ1-2, with TRBD1 matching over 10 bases. V lost 2 bases, J lost 7 bases, and 7 bases stayed unmatched. CDR3 length: 15 residues. The germline V gene encodes CDR1 MNHEY and CDR2 SVGAGI. DNA of the CDR3: TGTGCCAGCAGTTACGGACAGGGGGGATTCTCTGGCTACACCTTC. Translation gives CASSYGQGGFSGYTF.

This clone was found once. The rearrangement joins TRBV27 to TRBJ1-6; TRBD1 aligns across 9 bases. The CDR3 extends over 14 amino acids. Germline V gene data show CDR1 as MNHEY and CDR2 as SMNVEV (reference sequence). Trimming removed 9 bases from V and 14 bases from J; junction bases left unmatched: 14. The CDR3 sequence: CASSRDRVILALHF. CDR3 DNA sequence: TGTGCCAGTAGCCGGGACAGGGTAATTCTGGCCCTCCACTTT.

The chain has TRBV7-9 and TRBJ2-7; D is unresolved. V was shortened by 0 bases and J by 2 bases, with 23 bases between the two germline ends. CDR1 is SEHNR and CDR2 is FQNEAQ in the germline V gene (reference sequence). This CDR3 has 19 residues. CDR3 protein: CASSLATARLVGYTYEQYF. The CDR3 nucleotides read TGTGCCAGCAGCTTAGCAACCGCCAGGTTGGTTGGGTATACCTACGAGCAGTACTTC. The variable domain in full, with the rest retrieved from reference TRBV7-9 and TRBJ2-7, is DTGVSQNPRHKITKRGQNVTFRCDPISEHNRLYWYRQTLGQGPEFLTYFQNEAQLEKSRLLSDRFSAERPKGSFSTLEIQRTEQGDSAMYLCASSLATARLVGYTYEQYFGPGTRLTVT.

The V gene is TRBV5-1, the J gene TRBJ2-3; 9 nucleotides align to TRBD1. Germline-derived CDR1 and CDR2 are SGHRS and YFSETQ. The CDR3 loop spans 15 amino acids. The V and J ends lost 3 bases and 3 bases, in that order; junction bases with no gene match: 5. The CDR3 region has the DNA TGCGCCAGCAGCTCACAGGGGGCGCGGACAGATACGCAGTATTTT. Translation gives CASSSQGARTDTQYF.

This rearrangement joins TRBV5-4 to TRBJ1-6; TRBD1 is a possible D gene (5 bases). The CDR3 has 17 residues. Per the germline V gene, CDR1 is SGHNT and CDR2 is YYREEE (reference sequence). Trimming cost V 0 bases and J 3 bases, with 13 bases left between them. The CDR3 loop reads CASSLGRSGIYNSPLHF. Written as DNA, the CDR3 is TGTGCCAGCAGCTTGGGACGTTCAGGGATCTATAATTCACCCCTCCACTTT.

This clone was seen only a few times. This sequence joins TRBV5-1 and TRBJ1-3; D uncertain. The CDR3 loop spans 15 amino acids. The V gene's germline CDR1 is SGHRS and CDR2 YFSETQ. The V gene lost 1 base and the J gene lost 0 bases, with 8 bases spanning the gap. The CDR3: CASSLSSSSGNTIYF. DNA for the CDR3: TGCGCCAGCAGCTTGAGTTCCAGCTCTGGAAACACCATATATTTT.

This clone occurred once. The chain joins TRBV7-2 to TRBJ1-1; no definite D call. V was shortened by 2 bases and J by 0 bases, with 19 bases between the two germline ends. This CDR3 is 18 amino acids long. Germline CDR1 and CDR2: SGHTA and FQGNSA. The CDR3 DNA follows: TGTGCCAGCAGCTTAATTAGCGGACCTGGGAGGGTGAACACTGAAGCTTTCTTT. It specifies CASSLISGPGRVNTEAFF.

The V call is TRBV28, the J call TRBJ2-6; D not resolved. The CDR3 loop spans 17 amino acids. The germline gives CDR1 MDHEN, CDR2 SYDVKM. V lost 6 bases to trimming and J lost 0 bases, with 15 bases between them. The CDR3 loop is CASRPWPSNSGANVLTF. The CDR3 nucleotides read TGTGCCAGCAGGCCCTGGCCTTCCAACTCTGGGGCCAACGTCCTGACTTTC.

This clone was seen just once. The chain recombines TRBV7-2 with TRBJ2-1, with TRBD1 identical over 7 bases. The germline V gene encodes CDR1 SGHTA and CDR2 FQGNSA. The CDR3 extends over 16 amino acids. The junction had 8 bases not matched to a gene; V was cut back by 0 bases and J by 6 bases. In DNA form, the CDR3 reads TGTGCCAGCAGCTTAGCGGACAGGTCATTGACCAATGAGCAGTTCTTC. Translating gives CASSLADRSLTNEQFF.

The J gene is TRBJ2-1, the V gene TRBV2; the match to TRBD2 covers 9 bases. Per the germline V gene, CDR1 is SNHLY and CDR2 is FYNNEI. CDR3 length: 15 amino acids. The V gene end was trimmed by 0 bases and the J gene end by 4 bases; junction bases not matched to a gene: 1. This CDR3 is CASSEALAGYNEQFF. In nucleotides, the CDR3 is TGTGCCAGCAGTGAAGCTCTAGCGGGGTACAATGAGCAGTTCTTC.

The chain is built from TRBV19 and TRBJ2-7, with D possibly being TRBD1 (5 bases). The V end was cut by 3 bases, the J end by 2 bases, with 8 bases between. The CDR3 consists of 13 residues. Germline CDR1 is LNHDA and CDR2 is SQIVND (reference sequence). The CDR3 coding sequence is TGTGCCAGTAGTATGGGGCACACCTACGAGCAGTACTTC. It is translated as CASSMGHTYEQYF.

The chain carries TRBV28 and TRBJ1-2; D perhaps matches TRBD1 (6 bases). The V end was cut by 5 bases, the J end by 6 bases, with 16 bases between. Germline V gives CDR1 MDHEN, CDR2 SYDVKM. There are 14 residues in the CDR3. The CDR3 DNA sequence: TGTGCCAGCAGTCAAACAGGGTGGATGCATGGCTACACCTTC. This translates into CASSQTGWMHGYTF.

The CDR3 DNA sequence: TGTGCCAGCAGGCGGAGTGTCACAGATACGCAGTATTTT. Protein sequence: CASRRSVTDTQYF. This chain uses TRBV9 with TRBJ2-3; D remains ambiguous. The CDR3 sequence is 13 residues long. V lost 5 bases and J 2 bases, leaving 9 bases between the germline ends. CDR1 SGDLS and CDR2 YYNGEE come from the germline V gene.

This chain uses TRBV28 with TRBJ2-5; 8 nucleotides align to TRBD2. Germline CDR1 is MDHEN and CDR2 is SYDVKM. V trimming: 3 bases; J trimming: 2 bases; junction bases outside the gene matches: 5. This CDR3 region has 15 residues. The CDR3 coding sequence is TGTGCCAGCAGTTTGCCCGGGGGGGGACAAGAGACCCAGTACTTC. Amino acid sequence: CASSLPGGGQETQYF.